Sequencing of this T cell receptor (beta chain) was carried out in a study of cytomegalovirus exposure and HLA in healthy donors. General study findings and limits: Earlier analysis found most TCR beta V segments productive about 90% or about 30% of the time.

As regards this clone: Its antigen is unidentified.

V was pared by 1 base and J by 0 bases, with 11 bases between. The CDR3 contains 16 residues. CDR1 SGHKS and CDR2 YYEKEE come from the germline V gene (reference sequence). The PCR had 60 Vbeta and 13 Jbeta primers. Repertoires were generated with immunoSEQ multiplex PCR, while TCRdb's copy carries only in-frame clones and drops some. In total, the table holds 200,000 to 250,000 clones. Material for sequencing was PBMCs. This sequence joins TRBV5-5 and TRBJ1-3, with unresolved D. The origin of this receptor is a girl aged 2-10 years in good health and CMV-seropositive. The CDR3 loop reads CASSLTTGGSGNTIYF. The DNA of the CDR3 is TGTGCCAGCAGCTTGACAACTGGAGGCTCTGGAAACACCATATATTTT. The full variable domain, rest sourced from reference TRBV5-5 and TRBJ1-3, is DAGVTQSPTHLIKTRGQQVTLRCSPISGHKSVSWYQQVLGQGPQFIFQYYEKEERGRGNFPDRFSARQFPNYSSELNVNALLLGDSALYLCASSLTTGGSGNTIYFGEGSWLTVV.